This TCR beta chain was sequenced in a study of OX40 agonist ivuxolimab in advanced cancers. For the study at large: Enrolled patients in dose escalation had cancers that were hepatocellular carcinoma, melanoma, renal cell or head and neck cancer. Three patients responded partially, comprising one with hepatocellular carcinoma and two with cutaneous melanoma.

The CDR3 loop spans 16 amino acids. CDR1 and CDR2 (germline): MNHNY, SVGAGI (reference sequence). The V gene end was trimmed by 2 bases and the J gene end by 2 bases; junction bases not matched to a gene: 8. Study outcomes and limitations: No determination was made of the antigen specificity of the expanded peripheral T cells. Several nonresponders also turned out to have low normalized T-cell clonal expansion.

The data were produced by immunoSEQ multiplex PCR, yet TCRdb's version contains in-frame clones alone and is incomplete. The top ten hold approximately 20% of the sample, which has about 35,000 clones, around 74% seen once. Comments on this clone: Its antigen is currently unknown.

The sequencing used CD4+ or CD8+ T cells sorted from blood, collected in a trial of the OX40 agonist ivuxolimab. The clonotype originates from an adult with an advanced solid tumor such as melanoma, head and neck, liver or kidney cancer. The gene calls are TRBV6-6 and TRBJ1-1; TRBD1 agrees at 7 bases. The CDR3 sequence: CASSYGGQGGNTEAFF. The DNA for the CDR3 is TGTGCCAGCAGTTACGGTGGCCAGGGGGGAAACACTGAAGCTTTCTTT.